The clone carrying this TCR beta chain has only a few counts. What it binds is unknown. The record originates from a study of cytomegalovirus exposure and HLA in healthy donors. V lost 7 bases, J lost 4 bases, and 14 bases stayed unmatched. The germline V gene encodes CDR1 MNHNY and CDR2 SVGAGI (reference sequence). There are 16 residues in the CDR3. Study-level results: Among CMV-associated TCR beta chains, most appeared HLA-restricted in a later analysis.

13 Jbeta primers and 60 Vbeta primers were used for the PCR. The table came from immunoSEQ multiplex PCR; TCRdb's copy has only in-frame clones and leaves some out. Of about 120,000 clones listed, 55% to 65% are singletons. The specimen sequenced was PBMCs. This sequence joins TRBV6-6 and TRBJ2-5, with 8 nucleotides matching TRBD1. The receptor comes from a middle-aged man in good health and CMV-seropositive. The CDR3 coding sequence is TGTGCCAGCACCCCCCCCGGACAGGGAAAGAGAGAGACCCAGTACTTC. Translating it yields CASTPPGQGKRETQYF.